This entry is about one T cell receptor beta chain. The antigen is undetermined. The record originates from a study of T cell responses to AZD1222 COVID-19 vaccine. General observations from the study: After the peak T cell response, and only then, were repertoires sampled.

The protocol was immunoSEQ multiplex PCR, while the TCRdb copy is restricted to in-frame clones and leaves out a portion. The sample yields 210,000 or so clones, about 92% seen once. Germline values: CDR1 MNHEY, CDR2 SVGAGI. This CDR3 region has 15 residues. Losses at the gene ends were 7 bases for V and 0 bases for J; bases not matched to a gene: 5. The chain combines TRBV6-5 with TRBJ2-5, with TRBD2 matching over 10 bases. This sequence was found in an adult in good health. The input for sequencing was peripheral blood, taken on day 0 of MenACWY control vaccination. Written as DNA, the CDR3 is TGTGCCAGCAAAGGACTAGCGGCGTACCAAGAGACCCAGTACTTC. Encoded protein: CASKGLAAYQETQYF.